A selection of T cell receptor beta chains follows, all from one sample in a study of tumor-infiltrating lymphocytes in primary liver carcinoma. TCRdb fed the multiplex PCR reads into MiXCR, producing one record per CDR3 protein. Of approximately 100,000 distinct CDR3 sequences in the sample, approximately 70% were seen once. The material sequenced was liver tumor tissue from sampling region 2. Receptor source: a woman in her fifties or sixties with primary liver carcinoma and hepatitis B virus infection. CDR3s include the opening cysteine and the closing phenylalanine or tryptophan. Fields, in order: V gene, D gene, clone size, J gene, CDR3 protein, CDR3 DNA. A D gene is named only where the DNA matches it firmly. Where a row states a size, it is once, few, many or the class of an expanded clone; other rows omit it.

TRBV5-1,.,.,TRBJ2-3,CASSLVQNTDTQYF,TGCGCCAGCAGCTTGGTACAAAACACAGATACGCAGTATTTT
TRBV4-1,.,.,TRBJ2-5,CASSQDLGRGAVQETQHF,TGCGCCAGTAGCCAAGATCTGGGCCGCGGGGCAGTCCAAGAGACCCAGCACTTC
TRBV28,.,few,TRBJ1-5,CASRPELHQPQHF,TGTGCCAGCAGACCCGAATTACATCAGCCCCAGCATTTT
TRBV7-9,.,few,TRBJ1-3,CASSTLVSGNTIYF,TGTGCCAGTAGCACGCTGGTCTCTGGAAACACCATATATTTT
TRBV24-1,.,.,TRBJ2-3,CATSDSSYDTQYF,TGTGCCACCAGTGATTCAAGCTACGATACGCAGTATTTT
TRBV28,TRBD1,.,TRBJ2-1,CASSAPGGARICNEQFF,TGTGCCAGCAGTGCACCAGGGGGCGCTCGAATCTGCAATGAGCAGTTCTTC
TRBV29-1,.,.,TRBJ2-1,CSVHDGIVMGNEQFF,TGCAGCGTTCATGACGGGATTGTCATGGGGAATGAGCAGTTCTTC
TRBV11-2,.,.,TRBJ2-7,CASSPIPPTHEQYF,TGTGCCAGCAGCCCGATACCCCCCACCCACGAGCAGTATTTC
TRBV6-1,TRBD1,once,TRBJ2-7,CASSSRIGTGTSYEHYF,TGTGCCAGCAGTTCTAGAATTGGGACAGGGACCTCCTACGAGCACTACTTC
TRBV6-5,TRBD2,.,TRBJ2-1,CASSYGREGNDQIF,TGTGCCAGCAGTTACGGGCGGGAGGGGAATGATCAGATCTTC
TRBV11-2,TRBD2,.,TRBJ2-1,CVSSLESSGKLEQLF,TGTGTCAGCAGCTTAGAGTCTAGCGGGAAGCTTGAGCAGCTCTTC
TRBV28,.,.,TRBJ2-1,CASSLVHKRFF,TGTGCCAGCAGTTTGGTACACAAGCGGTTCTTC
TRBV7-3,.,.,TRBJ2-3,CASMMGSSTDTRYF,TGTGCCAGCATGATGGGGTCCAGCACAGATACGCGGTATTTT
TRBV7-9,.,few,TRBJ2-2,CASSTRTGSHGELFF,TGTGCCAGCAGCACGAGAACAGGGTCGCACGGGGAGCTGTTTTTT
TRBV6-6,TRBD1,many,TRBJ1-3,CASSTRDSGNTIYF,TGTGCCAGCAGTACCCGGGACAGCGGAAACACCATATATTTT
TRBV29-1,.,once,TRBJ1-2,CSVEDWRYGYIF,TGCAGCGTTGAGGACTGGCGCTATGGCTACATCTTC
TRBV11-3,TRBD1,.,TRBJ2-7,CANSPGTGGNYVQYF,TGTGCCAACAGCCCCGGGACAGGGGGCAATTACGTGCAGTACTTC
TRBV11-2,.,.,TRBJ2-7,CASSFQPGQRARYEHYF,TGTGCCAGCAGCTTCCAACCGGGACAGCGGGCGCGATACGAGCATTACTTC
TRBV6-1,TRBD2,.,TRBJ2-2,CASSSGTSVNIGELFF,TGTGCCAGCAGCTCCGGGACTAGTGTTAACATCGGGGAGCTGTTTTTC
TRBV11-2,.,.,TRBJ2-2,CASIWVGSFTGDLFF,TGTGCCAGTATCTGGGTGGGGTCCTTCACCGGGGACCTGTTTTTT
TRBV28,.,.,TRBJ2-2,CASIPSRRLSTGELFF,TGTGCCAGCATTCCTAGCCGGAGGCTGTCCACCGGGGAGCTGTTTTTT
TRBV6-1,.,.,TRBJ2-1,CTSSEGQFGYNEQFF,TGTACCAGCAGTGAAGGACAGTTTGGGTACAACGAGCAGTTCTTC
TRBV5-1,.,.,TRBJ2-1,CASSLGVSYNERFF,TGCGCCAGCAGCTTAGGCGTCTCCTACAATGAGCGGTTCTTC
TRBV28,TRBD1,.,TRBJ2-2,CASSIWSGGTGELFF,TGTGCCAGCAGTATATGGTCAGGGGGCACCGGGGAGCTGTTTTTT
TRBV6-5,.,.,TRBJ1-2,CVSRTAGVWGYTF,TGTGTCAGCAGGACAGCGGGAGTCTGGGGCTACACCTTC
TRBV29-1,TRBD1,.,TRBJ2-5,CSTTRPDRGETQHF,TGCAGCACCACGAGGCCTGACAGGGGTGAGACCCAGCACTTC
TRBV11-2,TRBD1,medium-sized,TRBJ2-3,CASSRRTGVDTDTQYF,TGTGCCAGCAGCCGGAGGACAGGGGTAGACACAGATACGCAGTATTTT
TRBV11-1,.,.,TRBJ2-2,CASRQSLDAGELFF,TGTGCCAGCAGACAGAGCCTTGACGCTGGGGAGCTGTTTTTT
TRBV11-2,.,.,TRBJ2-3,CVSTLRRGNTQYF,TGCGTCAGCACTCTGCGACGGGGGAATACGCAGTATTTT
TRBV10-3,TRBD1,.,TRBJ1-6,CAIRGTGTYPLLHF,TGTGCCATCCGAGGGACAGGGACCTATCCACTCCTCCACTTT
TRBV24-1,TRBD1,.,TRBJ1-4,CATSETGTGGGELFF,TGTGCCACCAGTGAAACCGGGACAGGCGGCGGGGAACTGTTTTTT
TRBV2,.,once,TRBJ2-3,CASMDGGDTQYF,TGTGCCAGCATGGATGGTGGTGATACTCAGTATTTT
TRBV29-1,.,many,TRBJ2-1,CSVGGQGEQFF,TGCAGCGTTGGAGGGCAAGGTGAGCAGTTCTTC
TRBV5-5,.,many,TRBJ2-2,CASSYSGGSNTGELFF,TGTGCCAGCAGCTATTCGGGTGGCTCGAACACCGGGGAGCTGTTTTTT
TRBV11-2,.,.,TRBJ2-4,CVSSLDREGDIQYF,TGTGTCAGCAGCTTGGATCGAGAGGGAGACATTCAGTACTTC